This record looks at one T cell receptor beta chain sequence and its context. This table comes from immunoSEQ multiplex PCR, and its TCRdb copy is limited to in-frame clones, with some not included. The sample lists roughly 250,000 clones; around 90% were seen once. CDR1 and CDR2 (germline): SEHNR, FQNEAQ (reference sequence). The ends lost 5 bases at V and 5 bases at J; junction bases unmatched: 5. CDR3 length equals 15 residues. The source of the sample is a study of blood T cell repertoires in COVID-19. The overall study: Sites in the United States, Italy and Spain provided acute and convalescent COVID-19 samples.

Sequenced: peripheral blood. The chain couples TRBV7-9 to TRBJ2-2; 10 nucleotides match TRBD1. The receptor comes from a man in his sixties who had recovered from COVID-19. CDR3 sequence reads: CASSEDRGSTGELFF. CDR3 nucleotide sequence: TGTGCCAGCAGCGAGGACAGGGGGTCTACCGGGGAGCTGTTTTTT. Complete variable domain (other parts from reference TRBV7-9 and TRBJ2-2): DTGVSQNPRHKITKRGQNVTFRCDPISEHNRLYWYRQTLGQGPEFLTYFQNEAQLEKSRLLSDRFSAERPKGSFSTLEIQRTEQGDSAMYLCASSEDRGSTGELFFGEGSRLTVL.